These 5 T cell receptor beta chains share one sample of origin, sequenced in a study of T cell responses to AZD1222 COVID-19 vaccine. Method: immunoSEQ multiplex PCR; TCRdb's copy keeps in-frame clones and lacks some. The sample carries some 130,000 clones, approximately 91% recorded once. The material sequenced was peripheral blood, taken on day 0 of AZD1222 vaccination. Every receptor here comes from an adult in good health.

This chain links TRBV27 with TRBJ2-7, with 9 positions matching TRBD1. The CDR3 has 15 residues. The germline CDR1 and CDR2 sequences are MNHEY and SMNVEV (reference sequence). V dropped 6 bases and J dropped 2; count of bases not matched to a gene: 8. The CDR3 loop reads CASRPGQGRTYEQYF. DNA for the CDR3: TGTGCCAGCAGACCCGGACAGGGGAGGACCTACGAGCAGTACTTC.

The chain's CDR3 is CASSEYVGVSPYEQYF. The CDR3 region has the DNA TGTGCCAGCAGTGAATACGTTGGTGTCAGCCCCTACGAGCAGTACTTC. The V call is TRBV6-1, the J call TRBJ2-7; D unclear. V lost 2 bases, J lost 2 bases, and 16 bases lay in between. From germline, CDR1 is MNHNS and CDR2 SASEGT. The CDR3 totals 16 residues.

The chain couples TRBV9 to TRBJ1-2, with D hard to call. Trimming cost V 7 bases and J 2 bases, with 6 bases left between them. The CDR3 runs to 11 residues. Germline V lookup: CDR1 SGDLS, CDR2 YYNGEE. The CDR3 here is CASGANYGYTF. The CDR3 DNA follows: TGTGCCAGCGGCGCGAACTATGGCTACACCTTC. The whole variable domain, remainder taken from reference TRBV9 and TRBJ1-2, is DSGVTQTPKHLITATGQRVTLRCSPRSGDLSVYWYQQSLDQGLQFLIQYYNGEERAKGNILERFSAQQFPDLHSELNLSSLELGDSALYFCASGANYGYTFGSGTRLTVV.

The chain has TRBV15 and TRBJ1-4, with 8 bases aligning to TRBD1. V was pared by 7 bases and J by 8 bases, with 12 bases of the junction left unmatched. Germline V gene sequence: CDR1 LNHNV, CDR2 YYDKDF (reference sequence). CDR3 size: 15 residues. CDR3 amino acids: CATTPVQGAREKLFF. The CDR3 DNA reads as TGTGCCACCACCCCGGTTCAGGGGGCGCGGGAAAAACTGTTTTTT.

The chain links TRBV5-4 to TRBJ2-7; D unresolved. Per the germline V gene, CDR1 is SGHNT and CDR2 is YYREEE (reference sequence). The length of the CDR3 is 13 residues. Trimming removed 6 bases at V and 0 bases at J, with 10 bases between. The CDR3 sequence is CASTQWDSYEQYF. The CDR3 region has the DNA TGTGCCAGCACCCAGTGGGACTCCTACGAGCAGTACTTC.